This T cell receptor (beta chain) was recovered during a study of response to subunit inactivated influenza vaccine. This CDR3 has 15 amino acids. V was cut by 5 bases and J by 3 bases, with 17 bases left in between. Germline loops: CDR1 MNHEY, CDR2 SMNVEV (reference sequence). With respect to this clonotype: Its antigen remains unidentified.

Study-level points and caveats: Researchers suggested that each seasonal influenza vaccination recruits few new T cells.

In TCRdb, the RT-PCR reads were re-called with MiXCR into one record per CDR3 protein. The sample has 610,000 or so distinct CDR3 sequences; approximately 15% are singletons. The genes are TRBV27 and TRBJ2-7; D is perhaps TRBD2 (6 bases). This TCR was sampled from a man in his forties or fifties who received an inactivated influenza vaccine. Sequenced here: PBMCs from blood, sampled about 13 days after vaccination. CDR3 amino acids: CASSLRDSQFYEQYF. DNA of the CDR3: TGTGCCAGCAGTCTCCGGGACTCGCAATTCTACGAGCAGTACTTC.